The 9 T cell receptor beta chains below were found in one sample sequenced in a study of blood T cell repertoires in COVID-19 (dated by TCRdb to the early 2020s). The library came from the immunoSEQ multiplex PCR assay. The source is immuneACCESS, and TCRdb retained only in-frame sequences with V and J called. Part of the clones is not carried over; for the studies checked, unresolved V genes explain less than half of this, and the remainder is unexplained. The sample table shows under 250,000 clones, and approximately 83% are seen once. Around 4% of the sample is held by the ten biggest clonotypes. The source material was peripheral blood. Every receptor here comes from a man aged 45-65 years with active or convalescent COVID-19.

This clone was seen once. The CDR3 spells CASSLGLNTGELFF. The CDR3 DNA sequence: TGTGCCAGCAGCCTAGGACTGAACACCGGGGAGCTGTTTTTT. The gene calls are TRBV9 and TRBJ2-2; perhaps TRBD2 as D (5 bases). Between the trimmed V and J ends, which lost 4 bases and 1 base, there was a span of 8 bases. The CDR3 has 14 residues. Germline V lookup: CDR1 SGDLS, CDR2 YYNGEE. Variable domain in full (rest from reference TRBV9 and TRBJ2-2): DSGVTQTPKHLITATGQRVTLRCSPRSGDLSVYWYQQSLDQGLQFLIQYYNGEERAKGNILERFSAQQFPDLHSELNLSSLELGDSALYFCASSLGLNTGELFFGEGSRLTVL.

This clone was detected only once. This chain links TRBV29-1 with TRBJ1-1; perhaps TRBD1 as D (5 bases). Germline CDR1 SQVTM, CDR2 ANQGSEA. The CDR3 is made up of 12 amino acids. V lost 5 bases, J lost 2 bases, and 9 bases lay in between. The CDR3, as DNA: TGCAGCGTTAGCCGGACAAACACTGAAGCTTTCTTT. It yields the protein CSVSRTNTEAFF.

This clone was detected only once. CDR3 loop: CAWTLTGQRGTQYF. CDR3 sequence (DNA): TGTGCCTGGACGCTGACCGGGCAAAGGGGGACCCAGTACTTC. J is TRBJ2-5 and V is TRBV30; perhaps TRBD1 as D (5 bases). The CDR3 is 14 amino acids. Germline V CDR1 and CDR2: GTSNPN, SVGIG (reference sequence). The germline V and J ends were trimmed by 4 bases and 7 bases, with 19 bases remaining between them.

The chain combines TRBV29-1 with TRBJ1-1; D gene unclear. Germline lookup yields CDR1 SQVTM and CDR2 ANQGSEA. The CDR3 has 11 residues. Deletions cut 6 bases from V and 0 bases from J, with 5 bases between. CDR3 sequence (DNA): TGCAGCGTACAGCTGAACACTGAAGCTTTCTTT. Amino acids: CSVQLNTEAFF.

The CDR3 region has the DNA TGTGCCAGCAGCTTAGTTGCGCTAGCGGGGGCGGGAGATACGCAGTATTTT. Protein: CASSLVALAGAGDTQYF. V usage is TRBV7-2 and J usage is TRBJ2-3; 10 bases line up with TRBD2. V gave up 1 base and J gave up 5 bases; unmatched junction bases: 9. The CDR3 consists of 17 residues. The V gene's germline CDR1 is SGHTA and CDR2 FQGNSA.

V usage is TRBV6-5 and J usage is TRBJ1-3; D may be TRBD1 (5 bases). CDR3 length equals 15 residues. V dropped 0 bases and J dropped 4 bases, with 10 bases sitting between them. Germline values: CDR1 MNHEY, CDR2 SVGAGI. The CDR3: CASSYSQGGGNTIYF. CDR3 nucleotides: TGTGCCAGCAGTTACTCTCAGGGTGGAGGAAACACCATATATTTT.

CDR3 residues: CASSRGTSGGRGSGTQYF. In DNA, the CDR3 is TGTGCCAGCAGTCGAGGGACTAGCGGGGGACGGGGAAGCGGGACCCAGTACTTC. The V gene is TRBV6-6, the J gene TRBJ2-5; 14 positions agree with TRBD2. Looked up from germline, CDR1 is MNHNY and CDR2 is SVGAGI (reference sequence). The CDR3 extends over 18 amino acids. V shed 5 bases, J shed 7 bases, and the junction held 15 bases outside the gene matches.

The CDR3 DNA follows: TGTGCCAGCAGTTATGGGACAGGGAGGGGTGGCTACACCTTC. Its protein is CASSYGTGRGGYTF. J is TRBJ1-2 and V is TRBV6-5; 9 nucleotides align to TRBD1. The CDR3 covers 14 residues. Germline V gene sequence: CDR1 MNHEY, CDR2 SVGAGI. Trimming at V came to 3 bases and at J to 7 bases, leaving 6 bases not matched to a gene.

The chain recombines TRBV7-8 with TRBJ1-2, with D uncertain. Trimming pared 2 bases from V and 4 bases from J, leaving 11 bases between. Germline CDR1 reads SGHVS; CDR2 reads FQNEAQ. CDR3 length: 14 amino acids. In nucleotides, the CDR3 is TGTGCCAGCAGCTTAAACCCCCAGTCCTATGGCTACACCTTC. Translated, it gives CASSLNPQSYGYTF. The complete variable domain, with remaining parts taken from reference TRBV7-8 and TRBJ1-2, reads GAGVSQSPRYKVAKRGQDVALRCDPISGHVSLFWYQQALGQGPEFLTYFQNEAQLDKSGLPSDRFFAERPEGSVSTLKIQRTQQEDSAVYLCASSLNPQSYGYTFGSGTRLTVV.